The present TCR beta chain was sequenced within a study of blood T cell repertoires in COVID-19. CDR3 length: 15 residues. CDR1 is KGHSH, CDR2 LQKENI, per germline. Unmatched junction bases numbered 4, after V lost 5 bases and J lost 4 bases. Some clones are missing from TCRdb's copy, which holds only in-frame ones; the method was immunoSEQ multiplex PCR. The repertoire has around 400,000 clones, 88% of them found once; the top ten carry about 1.5%. The study recruited people aged 18 to 89 years across approximately 25 US areas. Participants were placed into cohorts based on the clinical history they reported.

V is TRBV18 and J is TRBJ1-5; 11 bases are shared with TRBD1. This receptor was obtained from a woman under 30 who had been exposed to COVID-19. Sequenced sample: PBMCs or T cells enriched from blood (not recorded which). The CDR3 loop is CASSAGTGGNQPQHF. For the CDR3, the DNA is TGTGCCAGCTCAGCTGGGACAGGGGGTAATCAGCCCCAGCATTTT.